This T cell receptor (beta chain) was captured by sequencing in a study of T cells after yellow fever vaccination. The length of the CDR3 is 17 residues. From germline, CDR1 is SGDLS and CDR2 YYNGEE. V shed 0 bases and J shed 0 bases, with 12 bases lying between them. TCRdb ran MiXCR on the 5' RACE reads and lists one entry per CDR3 protein. The sample shows just under 600,000 distinct CDR3 sequences, about 13% of them seen only once. Study-wide results and caveats: A limited proportion of clonotypes was detected within both the CD4 and CD8 compartments. Boosting was followed by the reappearance of most primary-vaccination clones (around 95% CD4, 85% to 90% CD8). FACS-sorted repertoires might harbor abundant contaminating clonotypes from the bulk population.

As for this clonotype: Its target is unknown.

The chain joins TRBV9 to TRBJ2-2; D is unclear. This receptor was taken from a man younger than 40 who received the YFV17D yellow fever vaccine. Material: PBMCs, obtained on the day of the yellow fever booster vaccination. CDR3 amino acids: CASSVGVVFSNTGELFF. CDR3 nucleotides: TGTGCCAGCAGCGTAGGGGTTGTGTTTTCGAACACCGGGGAGCTGTTTTTT. The full variable domain, its missing parts supplied by reference TRBV9 and TRBJ2-2, is DSGVTQTPKHLITATGQRVTLRCSPRSGDLSVYWYQQSLDQGLQFLIQYYNGEERAKGNILERFSAQQFPDLHSELNLSSLELGDSALYFCASSVGVVFSNTGELFFGEGSRLTVL.